The 17 T cell receptor beta chains reported below all come from one sample, sequenced in a study of blood T cell repertoires in COVID-19. The repertoire was sequenced with immunoSEQ multiplex PCR; TCRdb's copy has only in-frame clones and lacks some. Altogether 30,000 to 40,000 clones are present, around nine tenths being singletons, with the ten largest covering 30% to 35%. The sequencing input was peripheral blood. The source of these receptors is a man between 65 and 85 years old with active COVID-19.

This clone was seen a single time. This chain links TRBV5-6 with TRBJ2-2, with D uncertain. V shed 2 bases and J shed 4 bases, with 12 bases lying between them. The CDR3 length is 15 residues. Germline CDR1 and CDR2: SGHDT and YYEEEE. Here the CDR3 reads CASSFLAFRTGELFF. The CDR3 region has the DNA TGTGCCAGCAGCTTCCTGGCTTTTCGCACCGGGGAGCTGTTTTTT.

This clone was seen a handful of times. The chain couples TRBV30 to TRBJ2-1, with 12 bases fitting TRBD2. Germline V lookup: CDR1 GTSNPN, CDR2 SVGIG (reference sequence). With V trimmed by 4 bases and J by 8 bases, 12 bases remained unmatched. The CDR3 loop spans 16 amino acids. In nucleotides, the CDR3 is TGTGCCTGGACAACTCCGGGACTAGCGGGCTCGGATGAGCAGTTCTTC. Translated: CAWTTPGLAGSDEQFF.

The chain has TRBV6-5 and TRBJ1-3, with 10 bases aligning to TRBD1. Germline trimming cut 6 bases from V and 9 bases from J; bases unmatched to any gene: 8. This CDR3 is 14 amino acids long. Per the germline V gene, CDR1 is MNHEY and CDR2 is SVGAGI. The CDR3 is CASSDDRGRSTIYF. As DNA, the CDR3 is TGTGCCAGCAGCGACGACAGGGGGCGAAGCACCATATATTTT.

The rearrangement uses TRBV7-6 and TRBJ2-1; the match to TRBD1 covers 8 bases. Per germline, CDR1 SGHVS and CDR2 FNYEAQ. The V gene end was trimmed by 1 base and the J gene end by 6 bases; junction bases not matched to a gene: 8. The CDR3 length is 16 residues. The CDR3 protein is CASSLGYQGASNEQFF. The CDR3 DNA reads TGTGCCAGCAGCTTAGGTTATCAGGGGGCCTCCAATGAGCAGTTCTTC. Full variable domain (outside the CDR3, taken from reference TRBV7-6 and TRBJ2-1): GAGVSQSPRYKVTKRGQDVALRCDPISGHVSLYWYRQALGQGPEFLTYFNYEAQQDKSGLPNDRFSAERPEGSISTLTIQRTEQRDSAMYRCASSLGYQGASNEQFFGPGTRLTVL.

The chain uses TRBV7-2 and TRBJ1-3; unclear D gene. The V gene lost 4 bases and the J gene lost 0 bases, with 16 bases spanning the gap. CDR1 and CDR2 from the germline V gene are SGHTA and FQGNSA. This CDR3 region has 17 residues. CDR3 sequence reads: CASSYQAPHYSGNTIYF. The DNA for the CDR3 is TGTGCCAGCAGCTACCAAGCCCCACACTACTCTGGAAACACCATATATTTT. The full variable domain, rest sourced from reference TRBV7-2 and TRBJ1-3, is GAGVSQSPSNKVTEKGKDVELRCDPISGHTALYWYRQSLGQGLEFLIYFQGNSAPDKSGLPSDRFSAERTGGSVSTLTIQRTQQEDSAVYLCASSYQAPHYSGNTIYFGEGSWLTVV.

CDR3 residues: CASIEGAGVSPLHF. The CDR3 DNA reads as TGTGCCAGCATAGAAGGAGCAGGGGTATCACCCCTCCACTTT. The chain couples TRBV6-5 to TRBJ1-6; D may be TRBD1 (6 bases). The CDR3 length is 14 residues. Trimming removed 7 bases from V and 10 bases from J, with 17 bases in between. From germline, CDR1 is MNHEY and CDR2 SVGAGI.

This clone occurred a few times. The chain recombines TRBV19 with TRBJ1-5, with 12 bases identical to TRBD1. This CDR3 is built from 18 residues. J lost 0 bases, V lost 3 bases, and 6 bases had no gene match. Germline CDR1 LNHDA, CDR2 SQIVND (reference sequence). CDR3 in amino acids: CASSMGTGGSLSNQPQHF. CDR3 bases: TGTGCCAGTAGTATGGGGACAGGGGGCTCCCTTAGCAATCAGCCCCAGCATTTT.

This chain connects TRBV4-1 to TRBJ2-3, with 8 positions matching TRBD2. Germline V gene sequence: CDR1 MGHRA, CDR2 YSYEKL. The CDR3 runs to 16 residues. The ends lost 3 bases at V and 1 base at J; junction bases unmatched: 6. The DNA of the CDR3 is TGCGCCAGCAGCCACGACTTAGCGGGACGCACAGATACGCAGTATTTT. Amino acid sequence: CASSHDLAGRTDTQYF.

This clone showed up just a few times. The CDR3: CASSVSGTGGYF. As DNA, the CDR3 is TGTGCCAGCAGTGTTTCCGGGACAGGGGGGTACTTC. V gene TRBV2 combines with J gene TRBJ2-5; the match to TRBD1 covers 11 bases. After removal of 4 bases from V and 13 bases from J, the junction contained 5 bases not matched to a gene. The length of the CDR3 is 12 residues. In germline, CDR1 is SNHLY, CDR2 FYNNEI. The full variable domain, its missing parts supplied by reference TRBV2 and TRBJ2-5, is EPEVTQTPSHQVTQMGQEVILRCVPISNHLYFYWYRQILGQKVEFLVSFYNNEISEKSEIFDDQFSVERPDGSNFTLKIRSTKLEDSAMYFCASSVSGTGGYFGPGTRLLVL.

The rearrangement uses TRBV6-6 and TRBJ2-5; weak D call: TRBD2 (5 bases). The CDR3 sequence is 15 residues long. Germline V gene data show CDR1 as MNHNY and CDR2 as SVGAGI (reference sequence). The V and J ends lost 2 bases and 5 bases respectively, with 15 bases between them. The CDR3 sequence is CASSYPGSRQETQYF. In DNA form, the CDR3 reads TGTGCCAGCAGTTACCCGGGGTCACGGCAGGAGACCCAGTACTTC.

This rearrangement joins TRBV28 to TRBJ1-3, with D possibly matching TRBD1 (6 bases). The CDR3 has 15 amino acids. Trimming removed 3 bases at V and 2 bases at J, with 11 bases between. CDR1 is MDHEN and CDR2 is SYDVKM in the germline V gene. DNA of the CDR3: TGTGCCAGCAGTTTGGGGGGGGCAGCTGGAAACACCATATATTTT. Amino acids: CASSLGGAAGNTIYF.

The chain is built from TRBV9 and TRBJ2-3; 10 nucleotides line up with TRBD2. The trim removed 7 bases at V and 3 bases at J, leaving 8 bases unmatched. The CDR3 totals 15 residues. The V gene's germline CDR1 is SGDLS and CDR2 YYNGEE. The CDR3 region is CASGEAGGPTDTQYF. DNA for the CDR3: TGTGCCAGCGGAGAAGCGGGAGGGCCAACAGATACGCAGTATTTT.

This clone has more than one count but fewer than ten. CDR3 nucleotide sequence: TGTGCCAGCAGCTCCCTACAGGGGACGGATACGCAGTATTTT. Residues: CASSSLQGTDTQYF. The chain carries TRBV7-8 and TRBJ2-3, with TRBD1 matching 7 bases. This CDR3 comprises 14 residues. Germline V CDR1 and CDR2: SGHVS, FQNEAQ. The junction had 7 bases not matched to a gene; V was cut back by 4 bases and J by 6 bases.

Written as DNA, the CDR3 is TGTGCCAGCAGTATAGGAGTAGCCAAAAACATTCAGTACTTC. Translating gives CASSIGVAKNIQYF. The chain couples TRBV7-2 to TRBJ2-4; D ambiguous. The CDR3 is made up of 14 amino acids. Trimming took off 6 bases at V and 0 bases at J, with 9 bases between the two ends. Per germline, CDR1 SGHTA and CDR2 FQGNSA.

V usage is TRBV28 and J usage is TRBJ2-7, with 7 nucleotides matching TRBD1. The V and J ends lost 1 base and 0 bases, in that order; junction bases with no gene match: 3. The CDR3 is 15 amino acids. CDR1 and CDR2 from the germline V gene are MDHEN and SYDVKM. CDR3 DNA sequence: TGTGCCAGCAGTTTATTTTGGACAGGCTCCTACGAGCAGTACTTC. Translated, it gives CASSLFWTGSYEQYF.

V usage is TRBV4-2 and J usage is TRBJ2-7; 10 bases match TRBD2. The CDR3 has 14 amino acids. The junction had 0 bases not matched to a gene; V was cut back by 2 bases and J by 2 bases. CDR1 LGHNA and CDR2 YNFKEQ come from the germline V gene. This CDR3 is CASSQLAGAYEQYF. The DNA for the CDR3 is TGTGCCAGCAGCCAACTAGCGGGGGCCTACGAGCAGTACTTC.

The V and J genes are TRBV5-1 and TRBJ2-1; D uncertain. CDR1 is SGHRS, CDR2 YFSETQ, per germline. The CDR3 has 15 residues. Trimming took off 1 base at V and 0 bases at J, with 8 bases between the two ends. CDR3 coding DNA: TGCGCCAGCAGCTTGACAGTCAACTCCTACAATGAGCAGTTCTTC. Translation gives CASSLTVNSYNEQFF.